This TCR beta chain was obtained from a study of metastatic and nonmetastatic thyroid tumors. Whole-study results and caveats: In blood and tumor, TCR beta diversity was reportedly significantly higher in malignant thyroid tumors than in benign nodules.

There were no patients who had received any treatment before thyroid surgery. Germline-derived CDR1 and CDR2 are SGHTA and FQGNSA. Trimming removed 4 bases from V and 7 bases from J; junction bases left unmatched: 2. The length of the CDR3 is 15 residues. TCRdb re-processed the PCR reads through MiXCR. This sample yields about 17,000 clones, of which under 30% are seen a single time; roughly 7.1% belongs to the top ten. For this clone: Antigen unknown.

This TCR derives from a female donor with papillary thyroid cancer or a benign thyroid nodule (not recorded which). Some clones in this sample may be carry-over from other donors' samples. V is TRBV7-2 and J is TRBJ1-6; TRBD1 matches 12 bases. The sample consisted of adjacent normal tissue. The CDR3: CASSSGTGGNSPLHF. DNA for the CDR3: TGTGCCAGCAGCTCAGGGACAGGGGGCAATTCACCCCTCCACTTT. The full variable domain, completed using reference TRBV7-2 and TRBJ1-6, is GAGVSQSPSNKVTEKGKDVELRCDPISGHTALYWYRQSLGQGLEFLIYFQGNSAPDKSGLPSDRFSAERTGGSVSTLTIQRTQQEDSAVYLCASSSGTGGNSPLHFGNGTRLTVT.